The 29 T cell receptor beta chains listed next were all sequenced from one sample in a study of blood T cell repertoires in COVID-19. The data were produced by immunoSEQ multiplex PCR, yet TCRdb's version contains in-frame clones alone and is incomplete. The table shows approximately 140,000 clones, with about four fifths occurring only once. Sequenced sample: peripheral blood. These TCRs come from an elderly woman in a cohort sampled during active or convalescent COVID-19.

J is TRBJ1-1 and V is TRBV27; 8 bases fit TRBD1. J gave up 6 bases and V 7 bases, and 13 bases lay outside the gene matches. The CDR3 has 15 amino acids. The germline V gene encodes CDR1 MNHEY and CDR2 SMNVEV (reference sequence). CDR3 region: CASKLRTGIEPEAFF. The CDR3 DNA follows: TGTGCCAGCAAGCTAAGGACAGGGATTGAACCTGAAGCTTTCTTT.

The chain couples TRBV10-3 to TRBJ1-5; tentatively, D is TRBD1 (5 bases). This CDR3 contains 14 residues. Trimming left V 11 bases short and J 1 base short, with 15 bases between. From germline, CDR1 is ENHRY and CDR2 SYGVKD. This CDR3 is CAAGGYQSNQPQHF. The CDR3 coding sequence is TGTGCCGCCGGGGGTTACCAAAGCAATCAGCCCCAGCATTTT.

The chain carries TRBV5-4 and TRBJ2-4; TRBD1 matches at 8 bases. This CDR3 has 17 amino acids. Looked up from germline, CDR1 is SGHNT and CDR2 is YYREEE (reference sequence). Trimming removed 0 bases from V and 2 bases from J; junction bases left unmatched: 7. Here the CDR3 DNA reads TGTGCCAGCAGCTTGGGCCAGGACAGGGTGACCAAAAACATTCAGTACTTC. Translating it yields CASSLGQDRVTKNIQYF.

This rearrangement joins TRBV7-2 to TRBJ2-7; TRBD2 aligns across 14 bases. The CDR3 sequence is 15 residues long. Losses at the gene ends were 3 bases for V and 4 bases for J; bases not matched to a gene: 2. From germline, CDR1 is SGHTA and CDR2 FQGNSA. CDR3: CASSFRLAGGYEQYV. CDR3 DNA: TGTGCCAGCAGCTTTAGACTAGCGGGGGGGTACGAGCAGTACGTC.

CDR3 sequence reads: CASSPPNTQNTEAFF. The CDR3 nucleotides read TGTGCCAGCTCACCACCGAACACACAGAACACTGAAGCTTTCTTT. The chain has TRBV18 and TRBJ1-1, with no clear D. CDR3 length: 15 amino acids. Between the trimmed V and J ends, which lost 0 bases and 1 base, there was a span of 9 bases. Germline loops: CDR1 KGHSH, CDR2 LQKENI.

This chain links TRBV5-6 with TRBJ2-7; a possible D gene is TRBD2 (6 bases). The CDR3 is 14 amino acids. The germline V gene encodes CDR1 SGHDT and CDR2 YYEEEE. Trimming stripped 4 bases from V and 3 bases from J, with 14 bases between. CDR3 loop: CASSLNLGGYEQYF. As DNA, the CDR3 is TGTGCCAGCAGCCTGAACCTGGGGGGCTACGAGCAGTACTTC.

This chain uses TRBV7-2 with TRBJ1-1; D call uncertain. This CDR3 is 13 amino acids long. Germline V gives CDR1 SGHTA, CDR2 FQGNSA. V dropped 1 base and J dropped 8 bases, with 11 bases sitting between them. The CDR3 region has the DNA TGTGCCAGCAGCTTAGTTGGAGGGCTCGAAGCTTTCTTT. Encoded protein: CASSLVGGLEAFF.

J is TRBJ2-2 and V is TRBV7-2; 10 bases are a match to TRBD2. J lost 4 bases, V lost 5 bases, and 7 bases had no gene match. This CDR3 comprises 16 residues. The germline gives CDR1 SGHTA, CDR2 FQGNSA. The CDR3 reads CASSLRTSGSTGELFF. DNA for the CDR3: TGTGCCAGCAGCCTTCGGACTAGCGGAAGCACCGGGGAGCTGTTTTTT.

For the CDR3, the DNA is TGTGCCAGCAGCGCAAGGGACAGGGGATTGGGAAACACCATATATTTT. Translated: CASSARDRGLGNTIYF. The chain combines TRBV7-6 with TRBJ1-3; 10 bases are a match to TRBD1. Trimming removed 5 bases from V and 4 bases from J; junction bases left unmatched: 8. There are 16 residues in the CDR3. The germline V gene has CDR1 SGHVS and CDR2 FNYEAQ.

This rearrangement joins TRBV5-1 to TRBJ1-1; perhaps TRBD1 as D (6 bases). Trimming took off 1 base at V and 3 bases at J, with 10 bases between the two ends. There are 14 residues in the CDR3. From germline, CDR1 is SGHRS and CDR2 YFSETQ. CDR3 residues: CASSLNRVDTEAFF. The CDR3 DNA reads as TGCGCCAGCAGCTTGAACAGGGTTGACACTGAAGCTTTCTTT.

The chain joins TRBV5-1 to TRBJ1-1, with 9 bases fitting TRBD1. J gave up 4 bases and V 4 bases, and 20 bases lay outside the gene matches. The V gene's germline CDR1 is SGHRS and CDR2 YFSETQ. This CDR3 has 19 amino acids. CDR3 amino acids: CASSNSFPGQGARTTEAFF. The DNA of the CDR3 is TGCGCCAGCAGCAACTCGTTCCCGGGACAGGGCGCAAGAACCACTGAAGCTTTCTTT.

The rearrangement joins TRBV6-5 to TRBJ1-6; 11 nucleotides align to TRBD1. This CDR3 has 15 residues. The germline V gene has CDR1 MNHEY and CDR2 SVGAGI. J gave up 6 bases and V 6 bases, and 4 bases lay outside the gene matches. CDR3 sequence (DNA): TGTGCCAGCAGAACCGGGACAGGGGGTAATTCACCCCTCCACTTT. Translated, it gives CASRTGTGGNSPLHF.

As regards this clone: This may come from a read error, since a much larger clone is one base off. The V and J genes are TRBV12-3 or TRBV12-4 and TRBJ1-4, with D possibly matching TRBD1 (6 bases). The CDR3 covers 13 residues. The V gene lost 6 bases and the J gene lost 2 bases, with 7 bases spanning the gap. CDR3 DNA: TGTGCCAGCAGCCAGGGGACTAATGAAAAACTGTTTTTT. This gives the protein CASSQGTNEKLFF.

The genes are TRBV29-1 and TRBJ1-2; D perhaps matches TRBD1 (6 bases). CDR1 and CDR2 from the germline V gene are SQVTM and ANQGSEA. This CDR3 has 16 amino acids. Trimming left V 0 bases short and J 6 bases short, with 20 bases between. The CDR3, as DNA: TGCAGCGTTGAAGATCCCTGGGGGCCGCAGGAGCATGGCTACACCTTC. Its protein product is CSVEDPWGPQEHGYTF.

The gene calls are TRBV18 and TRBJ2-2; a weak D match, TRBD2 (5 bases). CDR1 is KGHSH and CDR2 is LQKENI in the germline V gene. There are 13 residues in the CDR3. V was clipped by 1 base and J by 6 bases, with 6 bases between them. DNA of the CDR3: TGTGCCAGCTCACCACGAGGGCCCGGGGAGCTGTTTTTT. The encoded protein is CASSPRGPGELFF.

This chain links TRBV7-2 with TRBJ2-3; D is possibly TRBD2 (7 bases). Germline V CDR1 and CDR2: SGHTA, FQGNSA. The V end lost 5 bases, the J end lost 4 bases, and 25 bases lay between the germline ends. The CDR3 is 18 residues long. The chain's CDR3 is CASSPSGGGGYYADTQYF. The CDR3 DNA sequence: TGTGCCAGCAGCCCGAGTGGGGGGGGCGGTTATTATGCAGATACGCAGTATTTT.

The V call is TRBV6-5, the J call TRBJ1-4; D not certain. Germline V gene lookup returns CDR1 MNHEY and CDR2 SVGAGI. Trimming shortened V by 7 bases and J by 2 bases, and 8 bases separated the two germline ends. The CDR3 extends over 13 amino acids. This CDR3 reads CASMRDTNEKLFF. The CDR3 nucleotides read TGTGCCAGCATGAGGGATACTAATGAAAAACTGTTTTTT.

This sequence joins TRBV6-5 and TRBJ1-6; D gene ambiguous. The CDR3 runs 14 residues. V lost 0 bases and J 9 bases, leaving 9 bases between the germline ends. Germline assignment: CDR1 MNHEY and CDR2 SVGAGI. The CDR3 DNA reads TGTGCCAGCAGTTACTCGTTCGGGTTTTCACCCCTCCACTTT. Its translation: CASSYSFGFSPLHF.

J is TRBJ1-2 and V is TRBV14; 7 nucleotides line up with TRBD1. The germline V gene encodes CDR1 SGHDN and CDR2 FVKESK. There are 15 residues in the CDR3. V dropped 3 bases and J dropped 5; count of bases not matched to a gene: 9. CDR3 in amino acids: CASSHRRGPIYGYTF. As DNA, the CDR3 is TGTGCCAGCAGCCATAGAAGGGGGCCCATTTATGGCTACACCTTC. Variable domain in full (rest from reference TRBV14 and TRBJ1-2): EAGVTQFPSHSVIEKGQTVTLRCDPISGHDNLYWYRRVMGKEIKFLLHFVKESKQDESGMPNNRFLAERTGGTYSTLKVQPAELEDSGVYFCASSHRRGPIYGYTFGSGTRLTVV.

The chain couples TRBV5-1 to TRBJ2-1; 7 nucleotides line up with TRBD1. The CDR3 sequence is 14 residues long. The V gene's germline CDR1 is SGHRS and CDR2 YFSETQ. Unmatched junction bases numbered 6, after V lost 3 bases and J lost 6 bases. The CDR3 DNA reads TGCGCCAGCAGCTCGACAGGGTTGGGCAATGAGCAGTTCTTC. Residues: CASSSTGLGNEQFF.

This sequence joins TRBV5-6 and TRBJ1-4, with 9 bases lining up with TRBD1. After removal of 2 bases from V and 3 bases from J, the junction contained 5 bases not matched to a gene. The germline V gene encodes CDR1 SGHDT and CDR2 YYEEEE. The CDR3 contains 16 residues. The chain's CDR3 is CASSFEQGAANEKLFF. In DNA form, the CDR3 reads TGTGCCAGCAGCTTTGAACAGGGGGCCGCTAATGAAAAACTGTTTTTT.

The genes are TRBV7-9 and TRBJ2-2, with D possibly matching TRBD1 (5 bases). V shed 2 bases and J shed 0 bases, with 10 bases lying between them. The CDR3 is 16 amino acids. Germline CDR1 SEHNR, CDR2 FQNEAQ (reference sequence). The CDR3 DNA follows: TGTGCCAGCAGCTTATGGGGCGCTGCGAACACCGGGGAGCTGTTTTTT. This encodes CASSLWGAANTGELFF.

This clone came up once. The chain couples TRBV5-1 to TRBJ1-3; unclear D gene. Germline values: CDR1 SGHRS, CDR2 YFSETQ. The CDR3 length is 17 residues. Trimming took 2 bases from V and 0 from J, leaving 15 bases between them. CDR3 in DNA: TGCGCCAGCAGCTTAGGGAGCGCAGAGGTCTCTGGAAACACCATATATTTT. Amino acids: CASSLGSAEVSGNTIYF.

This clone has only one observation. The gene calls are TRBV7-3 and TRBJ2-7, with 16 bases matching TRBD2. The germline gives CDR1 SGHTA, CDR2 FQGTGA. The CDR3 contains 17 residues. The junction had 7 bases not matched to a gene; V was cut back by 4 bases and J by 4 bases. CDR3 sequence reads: CASSYGTSGGARYEQYV. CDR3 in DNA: TGTGCCAGCAGCTACGGGACTAGCGGGGGGGCGCGGTACGAGCAGTACGTC.

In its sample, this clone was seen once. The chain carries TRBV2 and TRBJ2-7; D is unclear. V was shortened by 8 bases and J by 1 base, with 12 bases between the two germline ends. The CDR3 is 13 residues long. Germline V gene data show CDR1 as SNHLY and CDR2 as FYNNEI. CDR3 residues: CASGLVRSYEQYV. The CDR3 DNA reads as TGTGCCAGCGGGCTGGTCAGATCCTACGAGCAGTACGTC.

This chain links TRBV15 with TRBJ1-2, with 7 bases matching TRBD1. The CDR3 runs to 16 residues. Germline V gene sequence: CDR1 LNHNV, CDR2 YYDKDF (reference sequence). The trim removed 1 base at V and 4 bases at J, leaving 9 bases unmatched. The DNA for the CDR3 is TGTGCCACCAGCAGAGCGGGACAGACCGCTGGCTATGGCTACACCTTC. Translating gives CATSRAGQTAGYGYTF.

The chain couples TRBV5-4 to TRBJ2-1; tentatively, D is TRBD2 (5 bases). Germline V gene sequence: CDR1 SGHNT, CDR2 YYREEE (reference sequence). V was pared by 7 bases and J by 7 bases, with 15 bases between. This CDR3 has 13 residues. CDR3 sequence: CASVEGLGNEQFF. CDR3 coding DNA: TGTGCCAGCGTCGAGGGCCTGGGGAATGAGCAGTTCTTC.

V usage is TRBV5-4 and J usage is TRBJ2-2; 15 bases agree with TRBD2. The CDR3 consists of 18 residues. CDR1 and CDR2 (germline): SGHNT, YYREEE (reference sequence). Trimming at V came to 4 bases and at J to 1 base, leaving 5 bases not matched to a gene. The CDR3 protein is CASSVGLAGGMNTGELFF. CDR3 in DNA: TGTGCCAGCAGCGTGGGACTAGCGGGGGGCATGAACACCGGGGAGCTGTTTTTT.

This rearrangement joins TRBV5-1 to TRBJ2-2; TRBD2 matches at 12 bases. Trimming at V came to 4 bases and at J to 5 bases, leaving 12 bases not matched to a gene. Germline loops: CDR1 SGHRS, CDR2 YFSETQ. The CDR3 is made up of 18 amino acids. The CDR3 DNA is TGCGCCAGCAGCGCCCTAGCGGGGGGGCTGGTTAAGACCGGGGAGCTGTTTTTT. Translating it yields CASSALAGGLVKTGELFF.